This TCR beta chain was identified during a study of blood T cell repertoires in COVID-19. Study-wide context: Sites across the United States, Italy and Spain contributed samples from acute and convalescent COVID-19. T cells, B-cell-depleted T cells, or PBMCs provided the cDNA or gDNA that served as material.

V was clipped by 7 bases and J by 0 bases, with 10 bases between them. The CDR3 is 13 residues long. From germline, CDR1 is SGHTA and CDR2 FQGNSA. Study processing details: Reference gene primers were amplified, and this amplification served to estimate nucleated cell counts. Libraries were prepared by immunoSEQ multiplex PCR; TCRdb keeps only in-frame clonotypes and omits some of them. V, J and clone size derive from that table, while D and trimming were established from the DNA sequence. The table lists around 180,000 clones, about 85% of them singletons. The TCR sequence derives from an elderly man with COVID-19, enrolled during active disease. The sequencing input was peripheral blood. The V call is TRBV7-2, the J call TRBJ2-7; possibly TRBD2 for D (6 bases). The CDR3 protein is CASTRTNSYEQYF. In DNA form, the CDR3 reads TGTGCCAGCACCAGGACTAACTCCTACGAGCAGTACTTC. Drawing the rest from reference TRBV7-2 and TRBJ2-7, the complete variable domain is GAGVSQSPSNKVTEKGKDVELRCDPISGHTALYWYRQSLGQGLEFLIYFQGNSAPDKSGLPSDRFSAERTGGSVSTLTIQRTQQEDSAVYLCASTRTNSYEQYFGPGTRLTVT.